One sample yielded the 25 T cell receptor beta chains listed below, sequenced in a study of blood T cell repertoires in COVID-19. Profiling relied on immunoSEQ multiplex PCR, and the TCRdb table lists in-frame clones only, not all of them. This sample has about 62,000 clones; more than 80% occur once, and the top ten carry about 18%. The sequencing sample was made of peripheral blood. Receptor source: a woman aged 55-70 years with COVID-19, enrolled during active disease.

The chain combines TRBV5-1 with TRBJ2-5; D is undetermined. Between the trimmed V and J ends, which lost 4 bases and 5 bases, there was a span of 9 bases. CDR1 is SGHRS and CDR2 is YFSETQ in the germline V gene. This CDR3 has 12 amino acids. Here the CDR3 DNA reads TGCGCCAGCAGCCAAAACTGGGAGACCCAGTACTTC. Protein: CASSQNWETQYF.

The chain joins TRBV27 to TRBJ1-1; TRBD1 aligns across 7 bases. This CDR3 spans 14 amino acids. Trimming removed 4 bases from V and 2 bases from J; junction bases left unmatched: 4. Germline lookup yields CDR1 MNHEY and CDR2 SMNVEV (reference sequence). CDR3 in DNA: TGTGCCAGCAGTTCCGGGACAGTAAACACTGAAGCTTTCTTT. It encodes CASSSGTVNTEAFF.

This chain links TRBV9 with TRBJ1-6; TRBD1 matches 7 bases. CDR3 length equals 12 residues. V lost 4 bases and J lost 10; bases outside the gene matches: 2. Germline values: CDR1 SGDLS, CDR2 YYNGEE. The CDR3 spells CASSSGGSPLHF. CDR3 in DNA: TGTGCCAGCAGCTCAGGGGGGTCACCCCTCCACTTT.

V and J are TRBV5-1 and TRBJ1-6; tentatively, D is TRBD1 (5 bases). The CDR3 contains 15 residues. CDR1 and CDR2 (germline): SGHRS, YFSETQ. V gave up 1 base and J gave up 7 bases, with 12 bases separating them. The CDR3 here is CASSLTAGSNSPLHF. The CDR3 DNA reads TGCGCCAGCAGCTTGACTGCAGGGTCGAATTCACCCCTCCACTTT.

This chain connects TRBV27 to TRBJ2-7; 11 nucleotides match TRBD1. In germline, CDR1 is MNHEY, CDR2 SMNVEV (reference sequence). The CDR3 has 14 amino acids. The V and J ends lost 7 bases and 3 bases, in that order; junction bases with no gene match: 5. The CDR3, as DNA: TGTGCCAGCAAAGGACAGGGGGCGTTCTACGAGCAGTACTTC. This encodes CASKGQGAFYEQYF.

The rearrangement links TRBV24-1 to TRBJ2-5; D uncertain. Trimming removed 12 bases at V and 4 bases at J, with 17 bases between. The CDR3 has 13 amino acids. Germline V gives CDR1 KGHDR, CDR2 SFDVKD. The CDR3 spells CASVYPGGETQYF. CDR3 coding DNA: TGTGCCTCAGTTTATCCGGGTGGAGAGACCCAGTACTTC.

The V call is TRBV5-1, the J call TRBJ1-1; TRBD1 matches 10 bases. The germline V gene has CDR1 SGHRS and CDR2 YFSETQ. This CDR3 is built from 15 residues. V gave up 5 bases and J gave up 6 bases; unmatched junction bases: 10. The CDR3 DNA is TGCGCCAGCAGAGGACCGACAGGGGGCCCCTCTGAAGCTTTCTTT. Translating gives CASRGPTGGPSEAFF.

The chain joins TRBV7-9 to TRBJ2-3; the match to TRBD2 covers 8 bases. Germline CDR1 SEHNR, CDR2 FQNEAQ (reference sequence). The CDR3 runs 12 residues. V shed 3 bases and J 8 bases; nucleotides not matched to a gene: 1. The CDR3 region is CASSFSGTTQYF. CDR3 in DNA: TGTGCCAGCAGCTTTAGCGGGACTACGCAGTATTTT.

V gene TRBV5-1 combines with J gene TRBJ1-1; 7 positions agree with TRBD1. The ends lost 1 base at V and 4 bases at J; junction bases unmatched: 4. Germline values: CDR1 SGHRS, CDR2 YFSETQ. This CDR3 spans 14 amino acids. The CDR3 reads CASSLRAGGTEAFF. The CDR3 bases are TGCGCCAGCAGCTTGCGGGCAGGGGGCACTGAAGCTTTCTTT.

The chain uses TRBV28 and TRBJ1-2, with no clear D. Looked up from germline, CDR1 is MDHEN and CDR2 is SYDVKM. The CDR3 has 13 amino acids. V was shortened by 2 bases and J by 3 bases, with 7 bases between the two germline ends. The CDR3, as DNA: TGTGCCAGCAGTTTAATCCAGGACTATGGCTACACCTTC. As protein: CASSLIQDYGYTF.

V is TRBV5-1 and J is TRBJ1-1; D might be TRBD1 (5 bases). Germline lookup yields CDR1 SGHRS and CDR2 YFSETQ. CDR3 size: 11 residues. Trimming pared 1 base from V and 9 bases from J, leaving 7 bases between. The CDR3 here is CASSLPGQAFF. The CDR3, as DNA: TGCGCCAGCAGCTTGCCAGGGCAAGCTTTCTTT.

This chain uses TRBV6-5 with TRBJ2-2; 7 bases are shared with TRBD1. The trim removed 5 bases at V and 6 bases at J, leaving 6 bases unmatched. The CDR3 is 14 amino acids. Germline V gene sequence: CDR1 MNHEY, CDR2 SVGAGI. The CDR3 region has the DNA TGTGCCAGCAGTCCGACAGGGTCGGCCGGGGAGCTGTTTTTT. It encodes CASSPTGSAGELFF.

The chain recombines TRBV4-3 with TRBJ1-2, with 7 bases fitting TRBD1. Germline values: CDR1 LGHNA, CDR2 YSLEER. There are 17 residues in the CDR3. Trimming cost V 0 bases and J 1 base; bases outside gene matches: 8. CDR3 loop: CASSQDAGGVGNYGYTF. The CDR3 nucleotides read TGCGCCAGCAGCCAAGATGCAGGGGGAGTAGGTAACTATGGCTACACCTTC.

This chain links TRBV9 with TRBJ2-3, with TRBD2 as a possible D gene (6 bases). Trimming shortened V by 3 bases and J by 2 bases, and 16 bases separated the two germline ends. The length of the CDR3 is 16 residues. CDR1 is SGDLS and CDR2 is YYNGEE in the germline V gene. The CDR3 DNA sequence: TGTGCCAGCAGCGATGCCGGGACTCACGACACAGATACGCAGTATTTT. Amino acid sequence: CASSDAGTHDTDTQYF.

CDR3: CASSPRTSGTYEQYF. DNA for the CDR3: TGTGCCAGCAGCCCTAGGACTAGCGGGACCTACGAGCAGTACTTC. The chain recombines TRBV7-9 with TRBJ2-7; 12 bases match TRBD2. V lost 5 bases, J lost 2 bases, and 4 bases stayed unmatched. The germline V gene has CDR1 SEHNR and CDR2 FQNEAQ (reference sequence). The CDR3 has 15 residues.

This rearrangement joins TRBV6-6 to TRBJ1-4; weak D call: TRBD1 (5 bases). This CDR3 region has 11 residues. Germline values: CDR1 MNHNY, CDR2 SVGAGI (reference sequence). V lost 7 bases, J lost 11 bases, and 11 bases lay in between. For the CDR3, the DNA is TGTGCCAGCACCCGGAGACAGAAACTGTTTTTT. Translating gives CASTRRQKLFF.

The chain links TRBV6-2 or TRBV6-3 to TRBJ1-2; D is uncertain. This CDR3 is 13 amino acids long. The V and J ends lost 6 bases and 8 bases respectively, with 16 bases between them. Germline assignment: CDR1 MNHEY and CDR2 SVGEGT. Here the CDR3 DNA reads TGTGCCAGCAGCCTCGAGAGGAGAGGGGGCTACACCTTC. Translated, it gives CASSLERRGGYTF.

The chain links TRBV4-1 to TRBJ2-7; TRBD2 matches 8 bases. Germline assignment: CDR1 MGHRA and CDR2 YSYEKL. The CDR3 contains 15 residues. Trimming removed 2 bases from V and 4 bases from J; junction bases left unmatched: 7. CDR3 DNA: TGCGCCAGCAGCCAAAGTGGGGCGGGGGGATACGAGCAGTACTTC. Protein sequence: CASSQSGAGGYEQYF.

V gene TRBV2 combines with J gene TRBJ2-3; 14 bases match TRBD2. The germline V gene encodes CDR1 SNHLY and CDR2 FYNNEI. There are 17 residues in the CDR3. The V gene end was trimmed by 4 bases and the J gene end by 1 base; junction bases not matched to a gene: 4. As DNA, the CDR3 is TGTGCCAGCAGTGTACAGACTAGCGGGAGGGGCACAGATACGCAGTATTTT. Translated: CASSVQTSGRGTDTQYF.

J is TRBJ2-3 and V is TRBV4-2; 7 nucleotides line up with TRBD2. This CDR3 comprises 17 residues. Per the germline V gene, CDR1 is LGHNA and CDR2 is YNFKEQ. The V segment lost 0 bases and the J segment 2 bases; nucleotides outside the gene matches: 8. CDR3 in DNA: TGTGCCAGCAGCCAAGAAAGGGCTAGCGGAGACACAGATACGCAGTATTTT. As protein: CASSQERASGDTDTQYF.

Only a few counts were recorded for this clone. V is TRBV11-2 and J is TRBJ1-5; D possibly corresponds to TRBD1 (6 bases). V was pared by 1 base and J by 11 bases, with 15 bases between. The CDR3 runs to 14 residues. Germline CDR1 is SGHAT and CDR2 is FQNNGV. Here the CDR3 DNA reads TGTGCCAGCAGCTTAGCCCCCGGGACAACGACCCAGCATTTT. It yields the protein CASSLAPGTTTQHF.

The chain carries TRBV28 and TRBJ1-1; a possible D gene is TRBD1 (5 bases). V was cut by 5 bases and J by 2 bases, with 12 bases left in between. The CDR3 is 14 amino acids. Germline lookup yields CDR1 MDHEN and CDR2 SYDVKM. CDR3 amino acids: CASSNQDRNTEAFF. CDR3 DNA sequence: TGTGCCAGCAGTAACCAAGACAGAAACACTGAAGCTTTCTTT.

This chain joins TRBV19 and TRBJ1-2; a weak D match, TRBD1 (5 bases). The CDR3 covers 15 residues. Trimming removed 5 bases from V and 8 bases from J, with 21 bases in between. CDR1 LNHDA and CDR2 SQIVND come from the germline V gene (reference sequence). The CDR3 DNA reads TGTGCCAGTAGTCCCGCCGCCGGGGGAGCTGGCGGCTACACCTTC. It yields the protein CASSPAAGGAGGYTF.

The chain has TRBV5-4 and TRBJ1-2; 7 nucleotides match TRBD1. Germline assignment: CDR1 SGHNT and CDR2 YYREEE (reference sequence). The CDR3 runs to 15 residues. V lost 0 bases and J lost 6; bases outside the gene matches: 8. This CDR3 is CASSLGQGGIDGYTF. CDR3 DNA sequence: TGTGCCAGCAGCTTGGGACAGGGAGGAATAGATGGCTACACCTTC.

The rearrangement links TRBV14 to TRBJ2-7; 10 positions match TRBD1. The CDR3 length is 15 residues. With 3 bases clipped from V and 0 bases from J, the junction kept 2 bases outside the gene matches. From germline, CDR1 is SGHDN and CDR2 FVKESK. DNA for the CDR3: TGTGCCAGCAGCCAGGACAGGGGGTACTCCTACGAGCAGTACTTC. Translated, it gives CASSQDRGYSYEQYF.